Following are 18 T cell receptor beta chains from one sample sequenced in a study of T cell responses to AZD1222 COVID-19 vaccine (dated by TCRdb to the early 2020s). The label giving this sample's time point can be read as: baseline before first vaccination. Library preparation was by the immunoSEQ multiplex PCR assay. Sourced from immuneACCESS, this table was stored by TCRdb with only in-frame sequences that have V and J called. A share of the clones is absent; for the studies checked, an unresolved V gene accounts for under half, and the remainder has no known explanation. Counted in this sample were some 200,000 clones; 85% to 95% of them appeared once. Of the sample, around 9.3% is held by the ten largest clones. The sequences come from peripheral blood, collected on day 0 of AZD1222 vaccination. These receptors were taken from an adult in good health.

The chain carries TRBV20-1 and TRBJ1-6; D not resolved. The CDR3 has 13 amino acids. Germline lookup yields CDR1 DFQATT and CDR2 SNEGSKA (reference sequence). V lost 3 bases to trimming and J lost 7 bases, with 10 bases between them. The CDR3 bases are TGCAGTGCTAGTTTTGCCCCCAATTCACCCCTCCACTTT. Translation gives CSASFAPNSPLHF.

This chain uses TRBV6-5 with TRBJ2-6, with D uncertain. The CDR3 is 13 amino acids. Trimming cost V 7 bases and J 0 bases, with 4 bases left between them. The germline V gene has CDR1 MNHEY and CDR2 SVGAGI. The DNA of the CDR3 is TGTGCCAGCATGCCCTCTGGGGCCAACGTCCTGACTTTC. This translates into CASMPSGANVLTF.

This chain connects TRBV12-3 or TRBV12-4 to TRBJ2-1; D is perhaps TRBD1 (6 bases). Trimming shortened V by 5 bases and J by 7 bases, and 12 bases separated the two germline ends. CDR3 size: 13 residues. The CDR3 loop is CASSPDRKNEQFF. In DNA, the CDR3 is TGTGCCAGCAGTCCTGACAGGAAGAATGAGCAGTTCTTC.

This sequence joins TRBV19 and TRBJ2-7, with D possibly called TRBD1 or TRBD2 (5 bases each). Germline V gene data show CDR1 as LNHDA and CDR2 as SQIVND (reference sequence). This CDR3 comprises 16 residues. The germline V and J ends were trimmed by 4 bases and 0 bases, with 16 bases remaining between them. The CDR3 loop reads CASSTLLGDRSYEQYF. The CDR3 DNA is TGTGCCAGTAGTACCCTCCTGGGGGACCGCTCCTACGAGCAGTACTTC.

This chain uses TRBV9 with TRBJ2-2; TRBD2 agrees at 8 bases. The CDR3 consists of 14 residues. CDR1 SGDLS and CDR2 YYNGEE come from the germline V gene. The V segment lost 5 bases and the J segment 3 bases; nucleotides outside the gene matches: 3. CDR3 residues: CASRSGGYTGELFF. CDR3 sequence (DNA): TGTGCCAGCAGAAGCGGGGGTTACACCGGGGAGCTGTTTTTT.

This clone was picked up one time. The chain uses TRBV27 and TRBJ2-7; 9 bases agree with TRBD1. V was pared by 4 bases and J by 4 bases, with 5 bases of the junction left unmatched. CDR3 size: 14 residues. Germline V gives CDR1 MNHEY, CDR2 SMNVEV (reference sequence). The CDR3 loop reads CASSSRDRVYEQYV. The CDR3 nucleotides are TGTGCCAGCAGTTCACGGGACAGGGTGTACGAGCAGTACGTC.

The chain has TRBV5-1 and TRBJ2-2; D not certain. CDR1 is SGHRS and CDR2 is YFSETQ in the germline V gene. The CDR3 loop spans 15 amino acids. Trimming removed 2 bases at V and 0 bases at J, with 8 bases between. CDR3 protein: CASSLADANTGELFF. Written as DNA, the CDR3 is TGCGCCAGCAGCTTAGCAGACGCGAACACCGGGGAGCTGTTTTTT.

The rearrangement links TRBV3-1 (or the pseudogene TRBV3-2) to TRBJ1-2, with TRBD1 as a possible D gene (5 bases). The germline CDR1 and CDR2 sequences are LGHDT and YNNKEL (reference sequence). V was clipped by 4 bases and J by 4 bases, with 13 bases between them. CDR3 length: 14 amino acids. This CDR3 is CASSPGSGVYGYTF. The CDR3 DNA reads TGTGCCAGCAGCCCCGGGTCGGGGGTCTATGGCTACACCTTC.

The chain employs TRBV29-1 and TRBJ2-2; 8 nucleotides align to TRBD2. The CDR3 is made up of 14 amino acids. CDR1 SQVTM and CDR2 ANQGSEA come from the germline V gene. Trimming cost V 7 bases and J 4 bases; bases outside gene matches: 8. Here the CDR3 reads CSARAGVGTGELFF. The CDR3 DNA follows: TGCAGCGCCAGAGCGGGAGTCGGCACCGGGGAGCTGTTTTTT.

This sequence joins TRBV5-6 and TRBJ1-1; 9 bases line up with TRBD1. V shed 6 bases, J shed 0 bases, and the junction held 6 bases outside the gene matches. This CDR3 is built from 15 residues. Germline CDR1 SGHDT, CDR2 YYEEEE. The CDR3 DNA reads as TGTGCCAGCACCGGGACAGGGTGGATGAACACTGAAGCTTTCTTT. It specifies CASTGTGWMNTEAFF. The complete variable domain, with remaining parts taken from reference TRBV5-6 and TRBJ1-1, reads DAGVTQSPTHLIKTRGQQVTLRCSPKSGHDTVSWYQQALGQGPQFIFQYYEEEERQRGNFPDRFSGHQFPNYSSELNVNALLLGDSALYLCASTGTGWMNTEAFFGQGTRLTVV.

This sequence joins TRBV21-1 and TRBJ1-1; no DNA check was done on the table's D call, TRBD1. TRBV21-1 is a pseudogene. This CDR3 comprises 15 residues. The CDR3 protein is CASSFRDREFSEAFF. In DNA, the CDR3 is TGTGCCAGCAGCTTCCGGGACAGGGAGTTCTCTGAAGCTTTCTTT.

This sequence joins TRBV11-3 and TRBJ2-1, with D perhaps matching TRBD2 (5 bases). Germline values: CDR1 SGHNT, CDR2 YENEEA. CDR3 length: 12 residues. Trimming shortened V by 5 bases and J by 6 bases, and 8 bases separated the two germline ends. In DNA, the CDR3 is TGTGCCAGCAGCAGGGCGGGCAATGAGCAGTTCTTC. This translates into CASSRAGNEQFF.

This clone was counted between two and nine times. The chain employs TRBV6-2 or TRBV6-3 and TRBJ2-7; 12 positions match TRBD2. V lost 6 bases and J lost 6; bases outside the gene matches: 9. The CDR3 runs to 15 residues. Germline-derived CDR1 and CDR2 are MNHEY and SVGEGT. DNA of the CDR3: TGTGCCAGCAGCCGAACGACTAGCGGGAGTGGCGAGCAGTACTTC. Its protein is CASSRTTSGSGEQYF.

The V gene is TRBV27, the J gene TRBJ2-1; D may be TRBD2 (7 bases). Trimming took off 0 bases at V and 12 bases at J, with 12 bases between the two ends. In germline, CDR1 is MNHEY, CDR2 SMNVEV (reference sequence). The CDR3 contains 13 residues. In nucleotides, the CDR3 is TGTGCCAGCAGTTTATCGGGAGGGGGGCGGCAGTTCTTC. This codes for CASSLSGGGRQFF.

V is TRBV6-2 or TRBV6-3 and J is TRBJ1-2; no definite D call. The CDR3 runs to 12 residues. Trimming shortened V by 4 bases and J by 9 bases, and 12 bases separated the two germline ends. Germline V CDR1 and CDR2: MNHEY, SVGEGT. CDR3 nucleotide sequence: TGTGCCAGCAGTTCGGGGTCACCACGCTACACCTTC. This codes for CASSSGSPRYTF.

The chain joins TRBV7-2 to TRBJ2-1, with TRBD2 as a possible D gene (6 bases). Germline loops: CDR1 SGHTA, CDR2 FQGNSA. Trimming removed 4 bases at V and 0 bases at J, with 13 bases between. This CDR3 spans 16 amino acids. The CDR3 sequence: CASSSLAALSYNEQFF. As DNA, the CDR3 is TGTGCCAGCAGCTCATTAGCGGCCCTCTCCTACAATGAGCAGTTCTTC.

This chain uses TRBV18 with TRBJ1-3; D gene ambiguous. The CDR3 is 17 residues long. Germline lookup yields CDR1 KGHSH and CDR2 LQKENI. V gave up 3 bases and J gave up 0 bases, with 15 bases separating them. CDR3 protein: CASSPPLVGLSGNTIYF. In DNA, the CDR3 is TGTGCCAGCTCACCGCCTTTGGTGGGCCTCTCTGGAAACACCATATATTTT.

The chain links TRBV5-1 to TRBJ1-4; no definite D call. The germline V gene encodes CDR1 SGHRS and CDR2 YFSETQ. The CDR3 totals 15 residues. V was clipped by 0 bases and J by 1 base, with 7 bases between them. The CDR3 here is CASSLEARTNEKLFF. CDR3 DNA: TGCGCCAGCAGCTTGGAAGCGAGAACTAATGAAAAACTGTTTTTT.